Below, one T cell receptor beta chain is given with its context. Trimming shortened V by 3 bases and J by 4 bases, and 9 bases separated the two germline ends. The CDR3 loop spans 13 amino acids. The germline CDR1 and CDR2 sequences are MNHEY and SMNVEV (reference sequence). Amplification used 60 Vbeta primers and 13 Jbeta primers. Libraries were prepared by immunoSEQ multiplex PCR; TCRdb keeps only in-frame clonotypes and omits some of them. The table records about 130,000 clones, around 76% of them present only once. This record comes from a study of cytomegalovirus exposure and HLA in healthy donors.

The TCR originated in a woman aged 50 to 60 in good health and CMV-seronegative. Sequencing input: PBMCs. The rearrangement links TRBV27 to TRBJ2-5, with D possibly matching TRBD2 (5 bases). CDR3 in amino acids: CASSFRGRETQYF. CDR3 in DNA: TGTGCCAGCAGTTTCCGGGGAAGAGAGACCCAGTACTTC.